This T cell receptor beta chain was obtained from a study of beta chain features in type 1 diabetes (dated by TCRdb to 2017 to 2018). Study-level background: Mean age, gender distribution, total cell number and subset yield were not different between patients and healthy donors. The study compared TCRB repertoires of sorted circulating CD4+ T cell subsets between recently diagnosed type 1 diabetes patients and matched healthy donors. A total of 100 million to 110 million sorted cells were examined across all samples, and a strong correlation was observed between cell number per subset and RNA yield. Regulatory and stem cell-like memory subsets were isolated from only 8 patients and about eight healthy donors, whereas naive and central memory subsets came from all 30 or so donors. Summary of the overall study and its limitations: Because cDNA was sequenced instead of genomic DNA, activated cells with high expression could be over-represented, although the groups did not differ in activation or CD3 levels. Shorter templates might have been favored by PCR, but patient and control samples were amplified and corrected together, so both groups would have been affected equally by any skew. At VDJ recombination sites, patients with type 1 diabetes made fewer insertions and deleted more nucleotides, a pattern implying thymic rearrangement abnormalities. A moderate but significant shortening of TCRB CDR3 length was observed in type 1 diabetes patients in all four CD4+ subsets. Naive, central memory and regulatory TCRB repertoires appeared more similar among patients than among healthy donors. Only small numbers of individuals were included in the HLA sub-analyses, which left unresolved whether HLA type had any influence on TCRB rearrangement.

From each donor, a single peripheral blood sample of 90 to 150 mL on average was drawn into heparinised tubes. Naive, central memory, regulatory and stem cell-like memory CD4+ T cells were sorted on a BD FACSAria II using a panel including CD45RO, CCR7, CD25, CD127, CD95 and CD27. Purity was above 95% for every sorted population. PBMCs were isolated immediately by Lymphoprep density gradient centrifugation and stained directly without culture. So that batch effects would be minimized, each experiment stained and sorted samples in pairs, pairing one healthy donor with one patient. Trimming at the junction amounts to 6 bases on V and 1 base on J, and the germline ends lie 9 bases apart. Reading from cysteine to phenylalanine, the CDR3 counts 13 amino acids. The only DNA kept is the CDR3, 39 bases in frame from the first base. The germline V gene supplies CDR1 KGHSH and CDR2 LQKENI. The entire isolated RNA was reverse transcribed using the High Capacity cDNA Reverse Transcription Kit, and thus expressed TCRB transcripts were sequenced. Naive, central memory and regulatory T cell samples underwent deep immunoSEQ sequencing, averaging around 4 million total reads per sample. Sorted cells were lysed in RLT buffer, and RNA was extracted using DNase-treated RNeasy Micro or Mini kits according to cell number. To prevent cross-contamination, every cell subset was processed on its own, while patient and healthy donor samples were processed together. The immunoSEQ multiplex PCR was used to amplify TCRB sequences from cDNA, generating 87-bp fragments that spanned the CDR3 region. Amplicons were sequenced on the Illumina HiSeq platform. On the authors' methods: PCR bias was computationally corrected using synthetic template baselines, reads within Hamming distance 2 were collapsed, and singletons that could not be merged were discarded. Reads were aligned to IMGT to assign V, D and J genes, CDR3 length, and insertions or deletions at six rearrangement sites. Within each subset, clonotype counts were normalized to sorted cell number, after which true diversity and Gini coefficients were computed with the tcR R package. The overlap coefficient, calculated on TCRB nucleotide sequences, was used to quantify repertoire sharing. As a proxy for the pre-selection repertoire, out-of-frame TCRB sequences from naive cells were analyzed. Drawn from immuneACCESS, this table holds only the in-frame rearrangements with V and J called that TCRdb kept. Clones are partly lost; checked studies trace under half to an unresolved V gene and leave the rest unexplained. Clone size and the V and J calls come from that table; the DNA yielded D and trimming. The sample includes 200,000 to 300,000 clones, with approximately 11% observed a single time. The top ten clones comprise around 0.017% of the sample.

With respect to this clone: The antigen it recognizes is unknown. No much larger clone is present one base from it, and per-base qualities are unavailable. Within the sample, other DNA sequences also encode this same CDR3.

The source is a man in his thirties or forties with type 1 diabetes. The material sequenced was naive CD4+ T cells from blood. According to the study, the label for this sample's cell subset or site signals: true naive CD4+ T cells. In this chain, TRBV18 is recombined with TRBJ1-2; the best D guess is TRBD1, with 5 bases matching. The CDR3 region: CASSPTDNYGYTF. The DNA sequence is TGTGCCAGCTCCCCGACAGATAACTATGGCTACACCTTC. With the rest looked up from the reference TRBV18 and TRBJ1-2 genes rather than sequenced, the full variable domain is NAGVMQNPRHLVRRRGQEARLRCSPMKGHSHVYWYRQLPEEGLKFMVYLQKENIIDESGMPKERFSAEFPKEGPSILRIQQVVRGDSAAYFCASSPTDNYGYTFGSGTRLTVV.